These T cell receptor beta chains were read from a single sample in a study of blood T cell repertoires in COVID-19. Clones were sequenced by immunoSEQ multiplex PCR, and TCRdb holds only the in-frame ones, with some missing. In the table there are 150,000 to 200,000 clones, around nine tenths of which are singletons. Sample: peripheral blood. These receptors originate from a woman aged 70-85 years with COVID-19, enrolled during active disease. CDR3s include the opening cysteine and the closing phenylalanine or tryptophan. Fields, in order: clone size, V gene, CDR3 protein. A clone size is listed for some rows: how often the clone was seen (once, few, many), or a class if it is expanded.

NA TRBV5-4 CASSLGLAGGQETQYF
NA TRBV10-2 CASSETRGSNQPQHF
NA TRBV19 CASIGKTNSNQPQHF
NA TRBV11-3 CASSLGDFASNEQFF
NA TRBV9 CASSLHRDRQETQYF
NA TRBV7-2 CASRGRTNTGELFF
NA TRBV5-1 CASSLPSTGKSGANVLTF
NA TRBV7-6 CASSLDRAGGYTF
once TRBV19 CASRTGGAGEKLFF
NA TRBV6-1 CASSEIGGTGEVYEQYF
NA TRBV6-1 CASSESVGNRFTEAFF
NA TRBV4-2 CASSQDLGNTIYF
once TRBV7-2 CASSSGLAGGYTDTQYF
NA TRBV5-4 CASSRESGGPYGYTF
NA TRBV19 CASTYHDRNTEAFF
few TRBV19 CASSLDIGVGANVLTF
NA TRBV29-1 CSAGKGDTEAFF
NA TRBV9 CASSVQGLSYEQYF
NA TRBV7-2 CASSFGTGAGNTIYF
NA TRBV9 CASSVGFGGSYGYTF
NA TRBV6-5 CASYQVGQYGYTF
NA TRBV20-1 CSASAGGYEQYF
NA TRBV6-1 CASSGSTWGGYNSPLHF
NA TRBV2 CASSSDRENYGYTF
few TRBV5-1 CASSLDPANYGYTF
NA TRBV7-2 CASTGDRAFNEQFF
NA TRBV7-6 CASSLAGLAGNEQFF
NA TRBV10-1 CASSAGGQGDEQYF
NA TRBV19 CASSAELTGDVNEKLFF
few TRBV5-4 CASSWGLSDTQYF
NA TRBV6-1 CASSERGSGLGYNEQFF
NA TRBV3-1/TRBV3-2 CASSQGLQSSYEQYF
NA TRBV7-9 CASSLDRGGLGQPQHF
NA TRBV3-1/TRBV3-2 CASSQGQSEKLFF
NA TRBV6-1 CASSGRTSGGAEGRSHEQFF